These 17 T cell receptor beta chains came from one sample sequenced in a study of blood T cell repertoires in COVID-19. Only in-frame clones appear in the TCRdb table, and some are missing; sequencing was by immunoSEQ multiplex PCR. The sample includes fewer than 150,000 clones, around 78% of them seen just once. The specimen sequenced was peripheral blood. These TCRs come from a human donor in a cohort sampled during active COVID-19.

The gene calls are TRBV11-2 and TRBJ1-3; no firm D call. V lost 1 base to trimming and J lost 4 bases, with 8 bases between them. The CDR3 length is 14 residues. From germline, CDR1 is SGHAT and CDR2 FQNNGV. Here the CDR3 reads CASSLVFRGNTIYF. As DNA, the CDR3 is TGTGCCAGCAGCTTAGTGTTCAGGGGAAACACCATATATTTT.

The rearrangement links TRBV9 to TRBJ1-5, with D possibly matching TRBD1 (6 bases). The germline V gene has CDR1 SGDLS and CDR2 YYNGEE. The V end was cut by 3 bases, the J end by 9 bases, with 22 bases between. This CDR3 contains 16 residues. DNA for the CDR3: TGTGCCAGCAGCGAGGGCCTTACAGGGTCAGGGAGGCCCCAGCATTTT. Amino acids: CASSEGLTGSGRPQHF.

The J gene is TRBJ2-1, the V gene TRBV10-2; TRBD2 matches at 11 bases. V shed 7 bases and J 12 bases; nucleotides not matched to a gene: 17. CDR3 length: 16 amino acids. Germline-derived CDR1 and CDR2 are WSHSY and SAAADI. The CDR3, as DNA: TGCGCCAGCATGGCTAGCGGGGGGCTGGAACTAGTGGGGCAGTTCTTC. The encoded protein is CASMASGGLELVGQFF.

The rearrangement joins TRBV27 to TRBJ1-6; TRBD1 might be the D (5 bases). The CDR3 loop spans 16 amino acids. Trimming shortened V by 4 bases and J by 10 bases, and 20 bases separated the two germline ends. Germline V lookup: CDR1 MNHEY, CDR2 SMNVEV (reference sequence). The CDR3 region is CASSSPLRDLRSPLHF. The CDR3, as DNA: TGTGCCAGCAGTTCCCCCCTCAGGGATCTAAGGTCACCCCTCCACTTT.

The V gene is TRBV19, the J gene TRBJ1-1, with D hard to call. In germline, CDR1 is LNHDA, CDR2 SQIVND (reference sequence). Trimming shortened V by 3 bases and J by 5 bases, and 13 bases separated the two germline ends. This CDR3 is 14 amino acids long. CDR3 protein: CASSMEGWGTEAFF. CDR3 DNA: TGTGCCAGTAGTATGGAGGGATGGGGAACTGAAGCTTTCTTT.

The genes are TRBV29-1 and TRBJ2-3; possibly TRBD1 for D (6 bases). The CDR3 length is 15 residues. The germline V and J ends were trimmed by 1 base and 2 bases, with 13 bases remaining between them. Germline CDR1 is SQVTM and CDR2 is ANQGSEA. CDR3 sequence (DNA): TGCAGCGTTGAAGCCACAGGACAGAACACAGATACGCAGTATTTT. It yields the protein CSVEATGQNTDTQYF.

This clone has only one observation. The chain has TRBV11-1 and TRBJ1-1; D not certain. CDR3 length: 14 residues. In germline, CDR1 is SGHAT, CDR2 FQDESV (reference sequence). Trimming stripped 4 bases from V and 1 base from J, with 10 bases between. CDR3: CASSSVRGNTEAFF. The CDR3 region has the DNA TGTGCCAGCAGCTCCGTGAGAGGGAACACTGAAGCTTTCTTT.

The rearrangement joins TRBV2 to TRBJ2-3; 9 bases align to TRBD1. V shed 6 bases, J shed 4 bases, and the junction held 8 bases outside the gene matches. The CDR3 is made up of 15 amino acids. Germline lookup yields CDR1 SNHLY and CDR2 FYNNEI. CDR3 nucleotide sequence: TGTGCCAGCAGATCAGACAGGGGGATGTCAGATACGCAGTATTTT. As protein: CASRSDRGMSDTQYF.

This clone was picked up one time. The J gene is TRBJ2-5, the V gene TRBV28, with 8 bases fitting TRBD2. CDR3 length: 18 residues. Germline V CDR1 and CDR2: MDHEN, SYDVKM. Losses at the gene ends were 1 base for V and 5 bases for J; bases not matched to a gene: 15. DNA for the CDR3: TGTGCCAGCAGTTTATACGTAAACCGGGGGGGGCGTCTCGAGACCCAGTACTTC. Encoded protein: CASSLYVNRGGRLETQYF.

The chain combines TRBV3-1 (or the pseudogene TRBV3-2) with TRBJ1-3; D is possibly TRBD1 (6 bases). This CDR3 is 14 amino acids long. CDR1 LGHDT and CDR2 YNNKEL come from the germline V gene (reference sequence). Trimming stripped 9 bases from V and 3 bases from J, with 15 bases between. The CDR3 here is CASSYRTVGNTIYF. For the CDR3, the DNA is TGTGCCAGTTCATACCGGACAGTTGGAAACACCATATATTTT.

The chain carries TRBV2 and TRBJ2-3, with TRBD2 identical over 9 bases. The length of the CDR3 is 18 residues. Per the germline V gene, CDR1 is SNHLY and CDR2 is FYNNEI. Trimming cost V 3 bases and J 1 base; bases outside gene matches: 11. The DNA for the CDR3 is TGTGCCAGCAGTGAGAGGGCGCTAGCGGGGTCGCGCACAGATACGCAGTATTTT. Amino acids: CASSERALAGSRTDTQYF.

CDR3 in amino acids: CASSYSAGAANEQFF. The CDR3 DNA reads TGTGCCAGCAGTTACTCTGCGGGGGCCGCAAATGAGCAGTTCTTC. This chain links TRBV6-5 with TRBJ2-1; TRBD2 might be the D (7 bases). V dropped 0 bases and J dropped 7 bases, with 13 bases sitting between them. The CDR3 is 15 residues long. CDR1 and CDR2 (germline): MNHEY, SVGAGI.

The V and J genes are TRBV27 and TRBJ2-5, with D possibly being TRBD1 (6 bases). The V gene lost 4 bases and the J gene lost 5 bases, with 17 bases spanning the gap. The germline gives CDR1 MNHEY, CDR2 SMNVEV (reference sequence). This CDR3 is 15 amino acids long. The CDR3 nucleotides read TGTGCCAGCAGTTCACCCCCAGGGGCTAGGGAGACCCAGTACTTC. Translation: CASSSPPGARETQYF.

This clone was picked up a small number of times. This CDR3 is also generated by other DNA sequences in the sample. This sequence joins TRBV6-6 and TRBJ2-2, with a possible D match to TRBD1 (5 bases). Germline assignment: CDR1 MNHNY and CDR2 SVGAGI (reference sequence). Trimming left V 6 bases short and J 0 bases short, with 11 bases between. The CDR3 runs to 15 residues. CDR3 sequence (DNA): TGTGCCAGCAGCCACAGGTTCTCGAACACCGGGGAGCTGTTTTTT. This translates into CASSHRFSNTGELFF.

A few counts support this clone. The J gene is TRBJ1-1, the V gene TRBV5-1; 10 positions match TRBD1. The V and J ends lost 5 bases and 2 bases, in that order; junction bases with no gene match: 9. The CDR3 totals 16 residues. From germline, CDR1 is SGHRS and CDR2 YFSETQ. The CDR3 reads CASRPTGGGLNTEAFF. The CDR3 DNA sequence: TGCGCCAGCAGACCGACAGGGGGCGGGTTAAACACTGAAGCTTTCTTT. Drawing the rest from reference TRBV5-1 and TRBJ1-1, the complete variable domain is KAGVTQTPRYLIKTRGQQVTLSCSPISGHRSVSWYQQTPGQGLQFLFEYFSETQRNKGNFPGRFSGRQFSNSRSEMNVSTLELGDSALYLCASRPTGGGLNTEAFFGQGTRLTVV.

This clone was seen only a few times. The CDR3, as DNA: TGCGCCAGCAGCCCACGACAGGGTGGGGACACTGAAGCTTTCTTT. Protein: CASSPRQGGDTEAFF. The chain uses TRBV5-1 and TRBJ1-1, with TRBD1 matching over 7 bases. V shed 4 bases and J 3 bases; nucleotides not matched to a gene: 9. The CDR3 consists of 15 residues. Germline V lookup: CDR1 SGHRS, CDR2 YFSETQ. The full variable domain, rest sourced from reference TRBV5-1 and TRBJ1-1, is KAGVTQTPRYLIKTRGQQVTLSCSPISGHRSVSWYQQTPGQGLQFLFEYFSETQRNKGNFPGRFSGRQFSNSRSEMNVSTLELGDSALYLCASSPRQGGDTEAFFGQGTRLTVV.

The chain links TRBV2 to TRBJ1-1; 9 bases match TRBD1. The CDR3 length is 16 residues. The V gene end was trimmed by 5 bases and the J gene end by 12 bases; junction bases not matched to a gene: 19. Germline CDR1 reads SNHLY; CDR2 reads FYNNEI. Here the CDR3 DNA reads TGTGCCAGCAGTCCCGGACAGGGGAAACTTGGAGGACAACCTTTCTTT. It yields the protein CASSPGQGKLGGQPFF.